This entry features one T cell receptor beta chain sequence. Original handling: Nucleated cell counts were estimated from reference gene primer amplification. TCRdb's copy holds only in-frame clones and misses some; the assay was immunoSEQ multiplex PCR. D and trimming come from the DNA, and the V and J calls and clone size come from that table. The table lists more than 250,000 clones, about 86% of them singletons. The sample belongs to a study of blood T cell repertoires in COVID-19. Study summary: Sites across the United States, Italy and Spain contributed samples from acute and convalescent COVID-19. The analysed material was cDNA or gDNA that came from T cells, B-cell-depleted T cells, or PBMCs.

Germline trimming cut 4 bases from V and 10 bases from J; bases unmatched to any gene: 31. The CDR3 has 23 residues. Germline CDR1 reads LNHDA; CDR2 reads SQIVND (reference sequence). The sequencing sample was made of peripheral blood. This TCR came from a woman between 50 and 59 years old with acute or convalescent COVID-19. The chain recombines TRBV19 with TRBJ1-6, with 10 bases identical to TRBD1. The CDR3 DNA reads TGTGCCAGTAGTACACCCAAGGCCCCATTCGACAGGGGGCACTTCTGGGACCTATCACCCCTCCACTTT. Its translation is CASSTPKAPFDRGHFWDLSPLHF.